This TCR beta chain was captured in a study of T cells in Graves' hyperthyroidism and ophthalmopathy. Study-level results: Using 13 V-J features, a model discriminated ophthalmopathy from stable hyperthyroidism. Blood shared most expanded thyroid clonotypes above 0.001.

As concerns this clonotype: As yet, its antigen is unknown.

The V gene end was trimmed by 3 bases and the J gene end by 8 bases; junction bases not matched to a gene: 6. Looked up from germline, CDR1 is SGHRS and CDR2 is YFSETQ. The CDR3 sequence is 14 residues long. TCR beta CDR3 regions were amplified from RNA transcripts. TCR CDR3 regions were first amplified by RT-PCR with HTBI primers. TCRdb used MiXCR to reprocess the multiplex PCR reads, holding one entry per CDR3 protein. Here the sample spans fewer than 450,000 distinct CDR3 sequences, over 12% being singletons. The rearrangement uses TRBV5-1 and TRBJ2-1; TRBD2 aligns across 9 bases. What was sequenced was blood. The receptor's source is a woman aged 60-70 years with Graves' ophthalmopathy. The CDR3 sequence: CASSSLAGADEQFF. The CDR3 DNA is TGCGCCAGCAGCTCTTTAGCGGGAGCGGATGAGCAGTTCTTC.